Below, 27 T cell receptor beta chains from the same sample are listed, as sequenced in a study of cytomegalovirus exposure and HLA in healthy donors. Primers: 60 Vbeta forward and 13 Jbeta reverse. Data came from immunoSEQ multiplex PCR; TCRdb stores just in-frame clones and leaves some out. Among about 180,000 clones listed, around 80% were seen once. Sequences were obtained from PBMCs. The receptor source for this set is a man between 18 and 29 years old in good health and CMV-seronegative.

The chain combines TRBV7-2 with TRBJ1-2; the D is unclear. Germline lookup yields CDR1 SGHTA and CDR2 FQGNSA. V was cut by 5 bases and J by 4 bases, with 23 bases left in between. The CDR3 length is 17 residues. CDR3 amino acids: CASSPRGWGTESYGYTF. The CDR3 nucleotides read TGTGCCAGCAGCCCCCGCGGGTGGGGTACGGAGAGCTATGGCTACACCTTC.

This chain joins TRBV5-4 and TRBJ1-1; D perhaps matches TRBD1 (5 bases). This CDR3 spans 15 amino acids. Deletions cut 4 bases from V and 4 bases from J, with 17 bases between. The germline V gene encodes CDR1 SGHNT and CDR2 YYREEE (reference sequence). The CDR3 DNA is TGTGCCAGCAGCAGTGGTCTGGGCGGGGGCACTGAAGCTTTCTTT. This codes for CASSSGLGGGTEAFF.

This CDR3 reads CASSRGQIQETQYF. DNA for the CDR3: TGTGCCAGCAGCCGAGGACAGATACAAGAGACCCAGTACTTC. The chain carries TRBV11-2 and TRBJ2-5; a weak D match, TRBD1 (6 bases). The V gene lost 5 bases and the J gene lost 2 bases, with 12 bases spanning the gap. The CDR3 covers 14 residues. Germline CDR1 SGHAT, CDR2 FQNNGV.

V and J are TRBV30 and TRBJ2-1; unclear D gene. This CDR3 has 12 amino acids. In germline, CDR1 is GTSNPN, CDR2 SVGIG (reference sequence). V was shortened by 4 bases and J by 6 bases, with 10 bases between the two germline ends. The CDR3, as DNA: TGTGCCTGGACGGCTAGAGTCAATGAGCAGTTCTTC. Its translation is CAWTARVNEQFF. Using reference TRBV30 and TRBJ2-1 for the parts outside the CDR3, the full variable domain is SQTIHQWPATLVQPVGSPLSLECTVEGTSNPNLYWYRQAAGRGLQLLFYSVGIGQISSEVPQNLSASRPQDRQFILSSKKLLLSDSGFYLCAWTARVNEQFFGPGTRLTVL.

J is TRBJ2-7 and V is TRBV19; D not certain. Germline CDR1 LNHDA, CDR2 SQIVND (reference sequence). V gave up 0 bases and J gave up 1 base, with 10 bases separating them. The CDR3 spans 15 residues. The CDR3 is CASSIDLRPSYEQYF. DNA for the CDR3: TGTGCCAGTAGTATAGATCTACGTCCGTCCTACGAGCAGTACTTC.

The chain carries TRBV29-1 and TRBJ2-1; TRBD2 agrees at 11 bases. The CDR3 totals 14 residues. Germline loops: CDR1 SQVTM, CDR2 ANQGSEA. V trimming: 6 bases; J trimming: 7 bases; junction bases outside the gene matches: 8. The CDR3 DNA follows: TGCAGCGTCCTTAGCGGGGGGGCCGGTAATGAGCAGTTCTTC. Residues: CSVLSGGAGNEQFF.

This chain connects TRBV5-4 to TRBJ1-2; D remains unclear. The V end lost 2 bases, the J end lost 6 bases, and 17 bases lay between the germline ends. Germline lookup yields CDR1 SGHNT and CDR2 YYREEE (reference sequence). The CDR3 covers 15 residues. DNA for the CDR3: TGTGCCAGCAGCTTCGCGGTGGAGATGAGAAATGGCTACACCTTC. Its protein is CASSFAVEMRNGYTF.

This sequence joins TRBV9 and TRBJ2-5; 8 bases match TRBD2. Germline V gene data show CDR1 as SGDLS and CDR2 as YYNGEE. CDR3 length equals 15 residues. Trimming at V came to 0 bases and at J to 3 bases, leaving 4 bases not matched to a gene. CDR3 in amino acids: CASSVAYSGEETQYF. CDR3 sequence (DNA): TGTGCCAGCAGCGTAGCGTATAGCGGGGAAGAGACCCAGTACTTC.

This clone was counted a few times. This chain links TRBV5-4 with TRBJ2-2; a weak D match, TRBD1 (6 bases). Trimming took 2 bases from V and 5 from J, leaving 16 bases between them. The CDR3 contains 16 residues. Germline-derived CDR1 and CDR2 are SGHNT and YYREEE (reference sequence). Written as DNA, the CDR3 is TGTGCCAGCAGCTTCCGTCAAACAGGGTCGACCGGGGAGCTGTTTTTT. Residues: CASSFRQTGSTGELFF.

V is TRBV7-9 and J is TRBJ2-7; 7 positions match TRBD2. Trimming took 4 bases from V and 1 from J; bases not matched to a gene: 7. The CDR3 has 15 amino acids. CDR1 is SEHNR, CDR2 FQNEAQ, per germline (reference sequence). The CDR3 nucleotides are TGTGCCAGCAGCTCCAGCGGGACTGTGTCCTACGAGCAGTACTTC. Translated: CASSSSGTVSYEQYF.

The genes are TRBV4-1 and TRBJ1-5; 8 positions agree with TRBD1. The J segment lost 5 bases and the V segment lost 1 base, leaving 1 base of the junction unmatched. The CDR3 runs to 14 residues. Germline V lookup: CDR1 MGHRA, CDR2 YSYEKL. CDR3 loop: CASSQVQGDQPQHF. CDR3 bases: TGCGCCAGCAGCCAAGTACAGGGGGATCAGCCCCAGCATTTT.

This clone has a single count. V is TRBV29-1 and J is TRBJ2-7; D uncertain. Germline-derived CDR1 and CDR2 are SQVTM and ANQGSEA. The ends were cut back, 6 bases at V and 2 bases at J, with 11 bases in the middle. This CDR3 spans 12 amino acids. The CDR3 spells CSVVPGPYEQYF. CDR3 coding DNA: TGCAGCGTCGTTCCAGGTCCCTACGAGCAGTACTTC.

The chain links TRBV5-1 to TRBJ2-2; the D gene is possibly TRBD1 (5 bases). Trimming stripped 7 bases from V and 0 bases from J, with 13 bases between. The CDR3 sequence is 15 residues long. Per the germline V gene, CDR1 is SGHRS and CDR2 is YFSETQ. Here the CDR3 reads CASHPGHTNTGELFF. The CDR3 coding sequence is TGCGCCAGCCACCCCGGACATACGAACACCGGGGAGCTGTTTTTT.

The CDR3 DNA sequence: TGTGCCAGCTCACCAGGACAGGAGATCTCTGGAAACACCATATATTTT. It translates to CASSPGQEISGNTIYF. The rearrangement uses TRBV18 and TRBJ1-3, with TRBD1 matching 7 bases. V lost 2 bases, J lost 0 bases, and 4 bases stayed unmatched. Germline CDR1 reads KGHSH; CDR2 reads LQKENI. CDR3 size: 16 residues.

This rearrangement joins TRBV7-6 to TRBJ2-1, with TRBD1 identical over 7 bases. The germline CDR1 and CDR2 sequences are SGHVS and FNYEAQ. J lost 3 bases, V lost 6 bases, and 8 bases had no gene match. This CDR3 region has 15 residues. The CDR3 reads CASRMQGEDYNEQFF. In DNA form, the CDR3 reads TGTGCCAGCAGGATGCAGGGGGAAGACTACAATGAGCAGTTCTTC.

The V gene is TRBV7-6, the J gene TRBJ2-7, with D possibly matching TRBD2 (5 bases). V was shortened by 2 bases and J by 1 base, with 15 bases between the two germline ends. There are 16 residues in the CDR3. From germline, CDR1 is SGHVS and CDR2 FNYEAQ. The CDR3 DNA is TGTGCCAGCAGCTTAAATCGGGGAATAGGATCCTACGAGCAGTACTTC. It specifies CASSLNRGIGSYEQYF.

This chain's CDR3 is CASSLIAGGGSEQFF. The CDR3 DNA reads TGTGCCAGCAGCCTCATAGCGGGGGGGGGTAGTGAGCAGTTCTTC. The rearrangement uses TRBV4-2 and TRBJ2-1; 11 positions match TRBD2. With 4 bases clipped from V and 9 bases from J, the junction kept 8 bases outside the gene matches. This CDR3 has 15 residues. Germline values: CDR1 LGHNA, CDR2 YNFKEQ.

The chain couples TRBV18 to TRBJ2-7; D perhaps matches TRBD1 (6 bases). Per the germline V gene, CDR1 is KGHSH and CDR2 is LQKENI. The CDR3 is made up of 15 amino acids. Trimming cost V 3 bases and J 0 bases, with 12 bases left between them. CDR3 region: CASSPGQGSSYEQYF. The CDR3 DNA follows: TGTGCCAGCTCACCTGGGCAGGGGAGCTCCTACGAGCAGTACTTC.

CDR3 bases: TGCGCCAGCAGCCAAGAGACAGGGCTAATTGGAAACACCATATATTTT. Protein sequence: CASSQETGLIGNTIYF. V and J are TRBV4-3 and TRBJ1-3, with 7 bases fitting TRBD1. Germline V lookup: CDR1 LGHNA, CDR2 YSLEER. This CDR3 has 16 amino acids. With 0 bases clipped from V and 3 bases from J, the junction kept 5 bases outside the gene matches.

In its sample, this clone was seen once. The V call is TRBV7-8, the J call TRBJ2-1; tentative D call: TRBD1 (5 bases). Trimming removed 4 bases at V and 9 bases at J, with 10 bases between. CDR1 is SGHVS, CDR2 FQNEAQ, per germline. The CDR3 loop spans 12 amino acids. Written as DNA, the CDR3 is TGTGCCAGCAGCTCCGGGCAGGGTGAGCAGTTCTTC. It codes for CASSSGQGEQFF. The whole variable domain, filled in from reference TRBV7-8 and TRBJ2-1, reads GAGVSQSPRYKVAKRGQDVALRCDPISGHVSLFWYQQALGQGPEFLTYFQNEAQLDKSGLPSDRFFAERPEGSVSTLKIQRTQQEDSAVYLCASSSGQGEQFFGPGTRLTVL.

The chain couples TRBV11-2 to TRBJ1-1; 7 bases are a match to TRBD1. CDR1 and CDR2 from the germline V gene are SGHAT and FQNNGV. CDR3 length: 14 residues. Trimming at V came to 5 bases and at J to 1 base, leaving 4 bases not matched to a gene. The DNA of the CDR3 is TGTGCCAGCAGCATCTGGACAGGGAACACTGAAGCTTTCTTT. This sequence encodes CASSIWTGNTEAFF.

This chain uses TRBV28 with TRBJ1-5, with TRBD1 matching 7 bases. Germline CDR1 reads MDHEN; CDR2 reads SYDVKM. Unmatched junction bases numbered 10, after V lost 4 bases and J lost 4 bases. CDR3 size: 16 residues. This CDR3 reads CASSSHTGAPNQPQHF. The DNA for the CDR3 is TGTGCCAGCAGTTCCCACACAGGGGCCCCGAATCAGCCCCAGCATTTT.

The J gene is TRBJ2-5, the V gene TRBV5-6; TRBD1 agrees at 10 bases. CDR3 size: 14 residues. Germline V CDR1 and CDR2: SGHDT, YYEEEE. V was clipped by 6 bases and J by 3 bases; unmatched bases: 5. The CDR3 sequence: CASTTGQGEETQYF. Here the CDR3 DNA reads TGTGCCAGCACTACCGGACAGGGGGAAGAGACCCAGTACTTC.

The V and J genes are TRBV2 and TRBJ1-2; 7 positions match TRBD1. This CDR3 comprises 13 residues. Germline CDR1 reads SNHLY; CDR2 reads FYNNEI. V was pared by 7 bases and J by 4 bases, with 6 bases of the junction left unmatched. CDR3 in amino acids: CASTRDSPYGYTF. The DNA for the CDR3 is TGTGCCAGCACCCGGGACAGTCCCTATGGCTACACCTTC. Full variable domain (outside the CDR3, taken from reference TRBV2 and TRBJ1-2): EPEVTQTPSHQVTQMGQEVILRCVPISNHLYFYWYRQILGQKVEFLVSFYNNEISEKSEIFDDQFSVERPDGSNFTLKIRSTKLEDSAMYFCASTRDSPYGYTFGSGTRLTVV.

This chain links TRBV19 with TRBJ2-1; D gene unclear. The CDR3 sequence is 15 residues long. CDR1 and CDR2 (germline): LNHDA, SQIVND (reference sequence). V shed 2 bases and J shed 4 bases, with 12 bases lying between them. CDR3 region: CASSIILTDYNEQFF. CDR3 nucleotides: TGTGCCAGTAGTATAATACTAACGGATTACAATGAGCAGTTCTTC.

V is TRBV2 and J is TRBJ1-5; D possibly corresponds to TRBD1 (6 bases). Germline CDR1 and CDR2: SNHLY and FYNNEI. This CDR3 has 16 amino acids. V lost 6 bases and J 0 bases, leaving 15 bases between the germline ends. The CDR3 DNA reads TGTGCCAGCAGCTCGGGGACACGCCATAGCAATCAGCCCCAGCATTTT. Its translation is CASSSGTRHSNQPQHF.

The chain carries TRBV7-2 and TRBJ1-3; D perhaps matches TRBD1 (5 bases). Trimming took off 1 base at V and 0 bases at J, with 13 bases between the two ends. This CDR3 is built from 17 residues. Germline CDR1 is SGHTA and CDR2 is FQGNSA. The CDR3 DNA is TGTGCCAGCAGCTTAGATGGGGTTGACAGCTCTGGAAACACCATATATTTT. Translation: CASSLDGVDSSGNTIYF.